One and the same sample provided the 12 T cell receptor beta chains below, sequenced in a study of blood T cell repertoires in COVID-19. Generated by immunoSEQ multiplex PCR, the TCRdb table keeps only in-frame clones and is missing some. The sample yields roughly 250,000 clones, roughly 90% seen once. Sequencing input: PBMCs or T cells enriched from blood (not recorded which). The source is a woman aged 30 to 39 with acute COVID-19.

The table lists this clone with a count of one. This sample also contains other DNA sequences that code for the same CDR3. The CDR3 loop reads CASSGQGNTEAFF. The CDR3 DNA reads TGTGCCAGCAGCGGACAGGGAAACACTGAAGCTTTCTTT. This chain joins TRBV2 and TRBJ1-1; the match to TRBD1 covers 8 bases. Germline lookup yields CDR1 SNHLY and CDR2 FYNNEI. The CDR3 is 13 amino acids. J lost 2 bases, V lost 6 bases, and 2 bases had no gene match.

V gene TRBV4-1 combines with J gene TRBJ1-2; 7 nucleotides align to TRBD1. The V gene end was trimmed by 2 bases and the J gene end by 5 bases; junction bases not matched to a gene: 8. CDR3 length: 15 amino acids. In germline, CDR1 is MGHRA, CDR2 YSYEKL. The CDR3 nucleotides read TGCGCCAGCAGCCAATATAGGGGGCGAGAATATGGCTACACCTTC. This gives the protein CASSQYRGREYGYTF.

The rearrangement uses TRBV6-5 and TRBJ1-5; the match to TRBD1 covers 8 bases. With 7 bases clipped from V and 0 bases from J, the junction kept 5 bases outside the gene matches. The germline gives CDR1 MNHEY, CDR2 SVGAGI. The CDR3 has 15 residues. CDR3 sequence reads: CASKKQGGSNQPQHF. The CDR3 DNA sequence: TGTGCCAGCAAAAAACAGGGGGGTAGCAATCAGCCCCAGCATTTT.

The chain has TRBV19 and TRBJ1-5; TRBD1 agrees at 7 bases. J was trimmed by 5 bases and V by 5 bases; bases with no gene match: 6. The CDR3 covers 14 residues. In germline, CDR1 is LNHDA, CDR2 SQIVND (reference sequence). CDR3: CASSGPGQYQPQHF. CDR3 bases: TGTGCCAGTAGTGGTCCGGGACAGTATCAGCCCCAGCATTTT. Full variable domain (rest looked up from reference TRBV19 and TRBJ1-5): DGGITQSPKYLFRKEGQNVTLSCEQNLNHDAMYWYRQDPGQGLRLIYYSQIVNDFQKGDIAEGYSVSREKKESFPLTVTSAQKNPTAFYLCASSGPGQYQPQHFGDGTRLSIL.

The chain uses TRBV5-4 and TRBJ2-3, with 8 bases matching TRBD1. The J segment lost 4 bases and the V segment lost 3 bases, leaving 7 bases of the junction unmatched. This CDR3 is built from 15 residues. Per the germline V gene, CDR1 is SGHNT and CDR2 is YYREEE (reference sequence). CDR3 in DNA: TGTGCCAGCAGCTCCTGGGACAGGCCCCCAGATACGCAGTATTTT. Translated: CASSSWDRPPDTQYF.

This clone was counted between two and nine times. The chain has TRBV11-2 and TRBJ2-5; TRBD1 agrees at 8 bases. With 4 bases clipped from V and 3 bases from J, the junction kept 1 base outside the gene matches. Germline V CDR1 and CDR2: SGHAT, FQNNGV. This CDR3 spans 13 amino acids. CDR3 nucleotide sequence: TGTGCCAGCAGCTCGGGACAGGAAGAGACCCAGTACTTC. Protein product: CASSSGQEETQYF.

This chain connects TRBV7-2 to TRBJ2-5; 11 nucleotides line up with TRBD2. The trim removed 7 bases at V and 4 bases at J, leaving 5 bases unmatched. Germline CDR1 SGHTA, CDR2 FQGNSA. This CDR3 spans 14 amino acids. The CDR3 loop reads CASITSGSGETQYF. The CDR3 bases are TGTGCCAGCATCACTAGCGGGAGTGGAGAGACCCAGTACTTC.

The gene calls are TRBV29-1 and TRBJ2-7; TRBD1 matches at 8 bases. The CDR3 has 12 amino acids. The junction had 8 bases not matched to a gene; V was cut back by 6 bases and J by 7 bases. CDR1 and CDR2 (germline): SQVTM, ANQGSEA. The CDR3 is CSVLTGAGEQYF. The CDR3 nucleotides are TGCAGCGTCCTGACAGGGGCGGGTGAGCAGTACTTC.

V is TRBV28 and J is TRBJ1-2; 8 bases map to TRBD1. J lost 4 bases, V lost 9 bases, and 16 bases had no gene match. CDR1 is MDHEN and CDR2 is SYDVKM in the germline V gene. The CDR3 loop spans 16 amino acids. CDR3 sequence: CASGWGNQGAPYGYTF. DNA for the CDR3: TGTGCCAGTGGATGGGGTAACCAGGGGGCCCCCTATGGCTACACCTTC.

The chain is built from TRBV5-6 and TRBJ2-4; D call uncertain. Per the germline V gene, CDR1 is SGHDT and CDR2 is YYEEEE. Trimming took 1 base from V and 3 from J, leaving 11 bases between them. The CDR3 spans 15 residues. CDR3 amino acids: CASSLLSGDKNIQYF. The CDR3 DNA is TGTGCCAGCAGCTTGCTGTCAGGCGACAAAAACATTCAGTACTTC.

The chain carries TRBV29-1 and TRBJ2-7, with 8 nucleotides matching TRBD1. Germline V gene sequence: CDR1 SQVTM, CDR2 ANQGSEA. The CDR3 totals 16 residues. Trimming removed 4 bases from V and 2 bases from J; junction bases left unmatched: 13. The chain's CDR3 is CSVAGKTGQAPYEQYF. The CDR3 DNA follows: TGCAGCGTTGCTGGGAAAACGGGACAGGCGCCCTACGAGCAGTACTTC.

This CDR3 reads CASSLDRDRGTEAFF. In DNA form, the CDR3 reads TGTGCCAGCAGCTTGGACCGGGACAGGGGAACTGAAGCTTTCTTT. The chain joins TRBV5-4 to TRBJ1-1, with 10 bases lining up with TRBD1. Germline V lookup: CDR1 SGHNT, CDR2 YYREEE (reference sequence). This CDR3 contains 15 residues. With V trimmed by 0 bases and J by 5 bases, 4 bases remained unmatched.